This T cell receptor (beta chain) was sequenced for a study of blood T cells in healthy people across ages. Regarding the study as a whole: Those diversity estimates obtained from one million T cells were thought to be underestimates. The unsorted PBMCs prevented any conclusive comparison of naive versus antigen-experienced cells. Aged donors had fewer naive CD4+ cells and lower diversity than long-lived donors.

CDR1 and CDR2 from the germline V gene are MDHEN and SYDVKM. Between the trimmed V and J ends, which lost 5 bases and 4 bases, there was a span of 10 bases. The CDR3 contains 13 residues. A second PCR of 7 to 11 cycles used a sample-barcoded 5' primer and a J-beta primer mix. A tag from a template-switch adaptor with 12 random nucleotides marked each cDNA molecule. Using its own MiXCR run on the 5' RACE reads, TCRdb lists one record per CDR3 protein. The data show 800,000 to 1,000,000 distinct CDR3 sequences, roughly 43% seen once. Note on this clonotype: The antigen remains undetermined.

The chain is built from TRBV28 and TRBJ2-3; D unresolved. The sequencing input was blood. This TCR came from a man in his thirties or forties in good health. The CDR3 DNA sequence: TGTGCCAGCAGTCTCCGACCTTCAGATACGCAGTATTTT. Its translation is CASSLRPSDTQYF.